This entry lists 18 T cell receptor beta chains sequenced from one sample in a study of response to subunit inactivated influenza vaccine. TCRdb reprocessed the RT-PCR reads via MiXCR and lists one record per CDR3 protein. Here the sample spans fewer than 550,000 distinct CDR3 sequences, roughly 25% being singletons. The sample in question was CD4+ T cells sorted from PBMCs, obtained roughly 5 days after vaccination. Receptor source: a man aged 45-60 years who received an inactivated influenza vaccine.

This chain joins TRBV9 and TRBJ2-6, with no clear D. The length of the CDR3 is 15 residues. The V end was cut by 0 bases, the J end by 0 bases, with 4 bases between. Germline V gene data show CDR1 as SGDLS and CDR2 as YYNGEE. CDR3 loop: CASSVGGSGANVLTF. The CDR3 DNA sequence: TGTGCCAGCAGCGTAGGAGGCTCTGGGGCCAACGTCCTGACTTTC.

This clonotype was detected ten times or more. V gene TRBV29-1 combines with J gene TRBJ2-5, with D hard to call. Trimming pared 4 bases from V and 4 bases from J, leaving 16 bases between. Germline V gene sequence: CDR1 SQVTM, CDR2 ANQGSEA. This CDR3 is 14 amino acids long. The CDR3 spells CSVGFYSSAETQYF. In nucleotides, the CDR3 is TGCAGCGTTGGGTTTTACTCCTCGGCAGAGACCCAGTACTTC.

The chain uses TRBV7-9 and TRBJ2-3, with D possibly being TRBD1 (5 bases). The CDR3 spans 15 residues. Germline CDR1 and CDR2: SEHNR and FQNEAQ (reference sequence). Deletions cut 2 bases from V and 4 bases from J, with 13 bases between. The CDR3 DNA follows: TGTGCCAGCAGCTTAATTTGGACAACGCCAGATACGCAGTATTTT. Translating it yields CASSLIWTTPDTQYF.

The rearrangement joins TRBV10-3 to TRBJ2-5, with 12 bases aligning to TRBD1. The V segment lost 6 bases and the J segment 4 bases; nucleotides outside the gene matches: 3. Germline V lookup: CDR1 ENHRY, CDR2 SYGVKD. The CDR3 contains 14 residues. The CDR3 loop is CAIRGTGGAETQYF. In DNA, the CDR3 is TGTGCCATCAGAGGGACAGGGGGCGCAGAGACCCAGTACTTC.

This clonotype came up a few times. The genes are TRBV12-3 or TRBV12-4 and TRBJ2-2; unclear D gene. The CDR3 consists of 15 residues. The V gene lost 3 bases and the J gene lost 5 bases, with 13 bases spanning the gap. The CDR3 sequence is CASSFLTRETGELFF. As DNA, the CDR3 is TGTGCCAGCAGTTTCTTAACCCGTGAGACCGGGGAGCTGTTTTTT.

The chain uses TRBV10-1 and TRBJ2-5; no clear D gene. Germline CDR1 and CDR2: WNHNN and SYGVQD (reference sequence). Trimming stripped 6 bases from V and 2 bases from J, with 7 bases between. The CDR3 length is 12 residues. Here the CDR3 reads CASRFLQETQYF. CDR3 nucleotide sequence: TGCGCCAGCAGATTCTTACAAGAGACCCAGTACTTC.

This chain links TRBV30 with TRBJ2-7, with 9 bases matching TRBD1. Germline trimming cut 0 bases from V and 3 bases from J; bases unmatched to any gene: 6. Germline CDR1 reads GTSNPN; CDR2 reads SVGIG (reference sequence). This CDR3 has 15 amino acids. CDR3 sequence (DNA): TGTGCCTGGAGTGTTTTGGGACAGGGTATCTACGAGCAGTACTTC. Translating gives CAWSVLGQGIYEQYF.

This sequence joins TRBV20-1 and TRBJ2-1, with D tentatively TRBD1 (5 bases). Germline CDR1 DFQATT, CDR2 SNEGSKA (reference sequence). V was pared by 2 bases and J by 7 bases, with 15 bases between. This CDR3 is 14 amino acids long. The DNA of the CDR3 is TGCAGTGCTAGACGAGGAAGGGGTGAGAATGAGCAGTTCTTC. This codes for CSARRGRGENEQFF.

The genes are TRBV19 and TRBJ2-7, with a possible D match to TRBD2 (5 bases). With 8 bases removed from V and 4 bases from J, the gap between germline ends came to 15 bases. Germline V lookup: CDR1 LNHDA, CDR2 SQIVND (reference sequence). This CDR3 region has 13 residues. For the CDR3, the DNA is TGTGCCAGTTCCGGACTCGTCGGATACGAGCAGTACTTC. Its translation: CASSGLVGYEQYF.

This clonotype was recorded at least ten times. The gene calls are TRBV5-8 and TRBJ2-1; no clear D. Trimming pared 0 bases from V and 0 bases from J, leaving 7 bases between. CDR1 and CDR2 (germline): SGHTS, YDEGEE. There are 15 residues in the CDR3. CDR3 sequence: CASSLGLSSYNEQFF. The CDR3 bases are TGTGCCAGCAGCTTGGGGTTGAGCTCCTACAATGAGCAGTTCTTC.

A few counts support this clonotype. The gene calls are TRBV20-1 and TRBJ2-3, with 10 bases lining up with TRBD2. In germline, CDR1 is DFQATT, CDR2 SNEGSKA (reference sequence). V dropped 8 bases and J dropped 2; count of bases not matched to a gene: 4. This CDR3 has 13 amino acids. The CDR3 nucleotides read TGCAGTCCACTAGCGGGAACCACAGATACGCAGTATTTT. It specifies CSPLAGTTDTQYF.

This clonotype was counted a few times. The chain joins TRBV29-1 to TRBJ1-4; TRBD1 matches 7 bases. Germline V gene data show CDR1 as SQVTM and CDR2 as ANQGSEA. Germline trimming cut 4 bases from V and 2 bases from J; bases unmatched to any gene: 7. The CDR3 contains 15 residues. The CDR3 spells CSVAEGAVTNEKLFF. The CDR3 DNA is TGCAGCGTTGCAGAGGGGGCGGTCACTAATGAAAAACTGTTTTTT.

The rearrangement uses TRBV5-5 and TRBJ1-4; D gene ambiguous. This CDR3 comprises 16 residues. Germline-derived CDR1 and CDR2 are SGHKS and YYEKEE (reference sequence). With 1 base removed from V and 4 bases from J, the gap between germline ends came to 14 bases. CDR3 region: CASSLLIPGGNEKLFF. CDR3 coding DNA: TGTGCCAGCAGCTTGTTAATTCCGGGCGGTAATGAAAAACTGTTTTTT.

This clonotype came up a few times. The chain has TRBV2 and TRBJ2-6; TRBD1 matches at 7 bases. V lost 4 bases, J lost 4 bases, and 4 bases stayed unmatched. The CDR3 has 15 amino acids. The germline gives CDR1 SNHLY, CDR2 FYNNEI. CDR3 DNA sequence: TGTGCCAGCAGTGGACAGGGCTCCGGGGCCAACGTCCTGACTTTC. Amino acid sequence: CASSGQGSGANVLTF.

For this clonotype: One junction end disagrees with the germline gene, perhaps due to a read error. V and J are TRBV2 and TRBJ2-3; tentatively, D is TRBD2 (5 bases). Germline V gene lookup returns CDR1 SNHLY and CDR2 FYNNEI. This CDR3 has 18 amino acids. CDR3 amino acids: CAISLLEIWLASTDTQYF. Written as DNA, the CDR3 is TGTGCCATCAGTTTACTGGAGATTTGGCTAGCTAGCACAGATACGCAGTATTTT.

This sequence joins TRBV4-2 and TRBJ2-1; 10 nucleotides match TRBD2. Germline V gives CDR1 LGHNA, CDR2 YNFKEQ. J lost 4 bases, V lost 3 bases, and 6 bases had no gene match. The CDR3 runs to 16 residues. Here the CDR3 reads CASSQGTSERYNEQFF. In DNA, the CDR3 is TGTGCCAGCAGCCAGGGGACTAGCGAGAGATACAATGAGCAGTTCTTC.

The chain employs TRBV6-2 or TRBV6-3 and TRBJ1-5, with 8 bases lining up with TRBD1. V trimming: 8 bases; J trimming: 4 bases; junction bases outside the gene matches: 4. Germline V gives CDR1 MNHEY, CDR2 SVGEGT. The CDR3 length is 13 residues. CDR3 bases: TGTGCCAGCGTGGGGACAGGTAATCAGCCCCAGCATTTT. Its translation: CASVGTGNQPQHF.

This rearrangement joins TRBV14 to TRBJ1-1; TRBD1 is a possible D gene (5 bases). V gave up 1 base and J gave up 4 bases, with 10 bases separating them. The germline CDR1 and CDR2 sequences are SGHDN and FVKESK. This CDR3 region has 14 residues. In DNA form, the CDR3 reads TGTGCCAGCAGCCAAGTTATGGGGGTCACTGAAGCTTTCTTT. As protein: CASSQVMGVTEAFF. Looking up the rest from reference TRBV14 and TRBJ1-1 gives the full variable domain: EAGVTQFPSHSVIEKGQTVTLRCDPISGHDNLYWYRRVMGKEIKFLLHFVKESKQDESGMPNNRFLAERTGGTYSTLKVQPAELEDSGVYFCASSQVMGVTEAFFGQGTRLTVV.